This T cell receptor beta chain was recovered during a study of T cell responses to AZD1222 COVID-19 vaccine. The overall study: Second-dose timings of about 4 or about 12 weeks were pooled.

As regards this clone: Its antigen is still unknown.

Study observations and caveats: Baseline testing showed seropositivity in only a handful of AZD1222 recipients.

The data were produced by immunoSEQ multiplex PCR, yet TCRdb's version contains in-frame clones alone and is incomplete. The data show about 120,000 clones, approximately 90% seen once. Germline V gives CDR1 SGHTA, CDR2 FQGNSA. Trimming removed 4 bases from V and 4 bases from J; junction bases left unmatched: 6. The CDR3 is 15 residues long. Sequenced here: peripheral blood, sampled on day 0 of AZD1222 vaccination. The sequence derives from an adult in good health. The chain is built from TRBV7-2 and TRBJ2-2, with TRBD1 identical over 7 bases. CDR3 residues: CASSWGQLATGELFF. The CDR3 DNA sequence: TGTGCCAGCAGCTGGGGACAGCTGGCCACCGGGGAGCTGTTTTTT. The full variable domain, rest sourced from reference TRBV7-2 and TRBJ2-2, is GAGVSQSPSNKVTEKGKDVELRCDPISGHTALYWYRQSLGQGLEFLIYFQGNSAPDKSGLPSDRFSAERTGGSVSTLTIQRTQQEDSAVYLCASSWGQLATGELFFGEGSRLTVL.